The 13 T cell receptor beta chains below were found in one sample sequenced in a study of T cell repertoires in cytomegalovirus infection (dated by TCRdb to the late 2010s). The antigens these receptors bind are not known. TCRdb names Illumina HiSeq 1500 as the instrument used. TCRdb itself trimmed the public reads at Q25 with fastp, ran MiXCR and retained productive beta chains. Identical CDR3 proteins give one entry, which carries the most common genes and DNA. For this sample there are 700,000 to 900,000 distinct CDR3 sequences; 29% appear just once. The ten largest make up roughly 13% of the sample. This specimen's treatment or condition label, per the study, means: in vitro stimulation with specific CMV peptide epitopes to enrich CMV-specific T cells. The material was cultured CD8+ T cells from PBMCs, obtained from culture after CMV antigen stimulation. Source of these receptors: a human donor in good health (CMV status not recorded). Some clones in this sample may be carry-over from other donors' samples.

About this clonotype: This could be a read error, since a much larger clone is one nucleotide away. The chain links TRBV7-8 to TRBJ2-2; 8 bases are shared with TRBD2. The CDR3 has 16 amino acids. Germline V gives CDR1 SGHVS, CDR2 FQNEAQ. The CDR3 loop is CAGSFISGADTGELFF. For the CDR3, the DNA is TGTGCCGGCAGCTTCATTAGCGGGGCTGACACCGGGGAGCTGTTTTTT.

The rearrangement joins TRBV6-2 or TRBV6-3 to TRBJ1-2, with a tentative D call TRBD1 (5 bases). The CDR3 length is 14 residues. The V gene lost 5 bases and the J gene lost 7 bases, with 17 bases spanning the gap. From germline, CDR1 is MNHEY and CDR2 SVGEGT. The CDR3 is CASSTGLKQGGYTF. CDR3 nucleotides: TGTGCCAGCAGTACGGGACTGAAGCAAGGTGGCTACACCTTC.

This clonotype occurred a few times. CDR3 coding DNA: TGTGCCAGCAGCTTAGGGAGGGGGTTTGGAAACACCATATATTTT. Protein sequence: CASSLGRGFGNTIYF. The chain joins TRBV7-2 to TRBJ1-3; possibly TRBD1 for D (6 bases). Germline CDR1 is SGHTA and CDR2 is FQGNSA. Trimming removed 1 base from V and 3 bases from J, with 10 bases in between. This CDR3 contains 15 residues.

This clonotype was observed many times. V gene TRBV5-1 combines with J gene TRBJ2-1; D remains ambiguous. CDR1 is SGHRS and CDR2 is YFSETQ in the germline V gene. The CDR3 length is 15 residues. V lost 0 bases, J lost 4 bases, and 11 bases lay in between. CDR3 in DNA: TGCGCCAGCAGCTTGGACCCTGGGGATTACAATGAGCAGTTCTTC. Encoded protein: CASSLDPGDYNEQFF. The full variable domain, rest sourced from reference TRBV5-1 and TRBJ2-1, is KAGVTQTPRYLIKTRGQQVTLSCSPISGHRSVSWYQQTPGQGLQFLFEYFSETQRNKGNFPGRFSGRQFSNSRSEMNVSTLELGDSALYLCASSLDPGDYNEQFFGPGTRLTVL.

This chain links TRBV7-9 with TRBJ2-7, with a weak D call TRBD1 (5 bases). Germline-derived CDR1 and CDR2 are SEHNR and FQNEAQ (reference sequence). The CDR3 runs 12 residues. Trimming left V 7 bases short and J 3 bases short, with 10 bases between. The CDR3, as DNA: TGTGCCAGCAAAAACAGGAGCTACGAGCAGTACTTC. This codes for CASKNRSYEQYF.

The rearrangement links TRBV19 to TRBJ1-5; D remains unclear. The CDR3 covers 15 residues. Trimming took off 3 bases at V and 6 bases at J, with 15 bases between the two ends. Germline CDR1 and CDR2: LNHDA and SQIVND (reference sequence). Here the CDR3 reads CASSIDPRVSQPQHF. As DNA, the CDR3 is TGTGCCAGTAGTATTGATCCCCGGGTGAGTCAGCCCCAGCATTTT.

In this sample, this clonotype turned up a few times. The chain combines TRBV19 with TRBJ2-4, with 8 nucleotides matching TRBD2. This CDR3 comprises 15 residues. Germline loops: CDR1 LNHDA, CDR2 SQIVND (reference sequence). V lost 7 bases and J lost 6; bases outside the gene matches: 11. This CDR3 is CASIGRGALGNIQYF. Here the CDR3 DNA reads TGTGCCAGTATAGGGCGGGGGGCCCTCGGAAACATTCAGTACTTC.

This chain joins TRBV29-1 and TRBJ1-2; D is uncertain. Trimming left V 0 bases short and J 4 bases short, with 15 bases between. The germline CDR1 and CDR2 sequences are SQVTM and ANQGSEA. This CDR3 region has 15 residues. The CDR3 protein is CSVEDRPFSLYGYTF. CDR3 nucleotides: TGCAGCGTTGAAGACAGGCCCTTCTCACTCTATGGCTACACCTTC. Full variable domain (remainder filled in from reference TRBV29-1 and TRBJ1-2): SAVISQKPSRDICQRGTSLTIQCQVDSQVTMMFWYRQQPGQSLTLIATANQGSEATYESGFVIDKFPISRPNLTFSTLTVSNMSPEDSSIYLCSVEDRPFSLYGYTFGSGTRLTVV.

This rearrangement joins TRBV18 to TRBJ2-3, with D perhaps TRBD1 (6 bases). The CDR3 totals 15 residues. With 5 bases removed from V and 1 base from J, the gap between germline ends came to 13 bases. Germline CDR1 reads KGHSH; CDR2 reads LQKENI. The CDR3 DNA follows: TGTGCCAGCTCATCACAGGGTGTCCGCACAGATACGCAGTATTTT. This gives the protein CASSSQGVRTDTQYF.

CDR3 protein: CASSYPDRGLRGFPYEQYV. In DNA form, the CDR3 reads TGTGCCAGCAGTTACCCTGACAGGGGGCTTCGAGGATTCCCCTACGAGCAGTACGTC. The chain links TRBV6-2 or TRBV6-3 to TRBJ2-7; TRBD1 aligns across 10 bases. The CDR3 loop spans 19 amino acids. Germline CDR1 reads MNHEY; CDR2 reads SVGEGT. The V segment lost 2 bases and the J segment 2 bases; nucleotides outside the gene matches: 15.

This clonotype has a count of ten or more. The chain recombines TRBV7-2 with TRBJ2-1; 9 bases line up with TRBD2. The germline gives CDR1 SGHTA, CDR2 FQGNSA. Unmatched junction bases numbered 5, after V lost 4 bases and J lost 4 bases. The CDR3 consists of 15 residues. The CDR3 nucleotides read TGTGCCAGCAGCTCCTGGACTAGCGAGTACAATGAGCAGTTCTTC. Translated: CASSSWTSEYNEQFF.

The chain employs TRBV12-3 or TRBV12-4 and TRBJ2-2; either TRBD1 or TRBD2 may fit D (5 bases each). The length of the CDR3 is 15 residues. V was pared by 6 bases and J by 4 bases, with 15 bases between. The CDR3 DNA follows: TGTGCCAGCAGCCCGGGACCATCGTCCACCGGGGAGCTGTTTTTT. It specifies CASSPGPSSTGELFF.

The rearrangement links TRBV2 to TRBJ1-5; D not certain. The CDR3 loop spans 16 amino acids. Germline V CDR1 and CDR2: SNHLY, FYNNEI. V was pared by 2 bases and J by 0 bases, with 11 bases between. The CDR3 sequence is CASSEWRTNSNQPQHF. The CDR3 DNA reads TGTGCCAGCAGTGAATGGAGAACCAATAGCAATCAGCCCCAGCATTTT.